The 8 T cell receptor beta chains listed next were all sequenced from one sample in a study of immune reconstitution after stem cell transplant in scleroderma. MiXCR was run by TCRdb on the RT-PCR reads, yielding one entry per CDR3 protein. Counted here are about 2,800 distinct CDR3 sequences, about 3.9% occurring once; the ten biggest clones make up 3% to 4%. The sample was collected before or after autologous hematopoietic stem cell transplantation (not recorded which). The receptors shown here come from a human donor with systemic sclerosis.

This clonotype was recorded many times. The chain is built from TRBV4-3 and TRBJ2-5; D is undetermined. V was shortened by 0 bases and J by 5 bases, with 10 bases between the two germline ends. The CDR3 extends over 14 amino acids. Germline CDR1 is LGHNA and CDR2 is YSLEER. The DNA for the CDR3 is TGCGCCAGCAGCCAAGATCGGAATCTCGAGACCCAGTACTTC. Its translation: CASSQDRNLETQYF.

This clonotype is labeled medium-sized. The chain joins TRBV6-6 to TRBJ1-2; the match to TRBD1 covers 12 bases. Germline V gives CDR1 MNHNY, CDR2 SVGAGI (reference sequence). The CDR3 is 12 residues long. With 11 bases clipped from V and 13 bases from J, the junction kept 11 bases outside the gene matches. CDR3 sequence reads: CAASRDRGRRTF. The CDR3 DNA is TGTGCCGCCAGCCGGGACAGGGGGCGTCGCACCTTC.

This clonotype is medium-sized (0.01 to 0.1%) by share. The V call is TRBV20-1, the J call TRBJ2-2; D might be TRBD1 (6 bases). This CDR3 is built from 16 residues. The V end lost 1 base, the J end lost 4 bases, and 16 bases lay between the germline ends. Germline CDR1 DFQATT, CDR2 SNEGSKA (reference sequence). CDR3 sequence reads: CSARALPGVGTGELFF. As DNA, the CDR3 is TGCAGTGCTAGAGCCCTCCCAGGGGTGGGCACCGGGGAGCTGTTTTTT.

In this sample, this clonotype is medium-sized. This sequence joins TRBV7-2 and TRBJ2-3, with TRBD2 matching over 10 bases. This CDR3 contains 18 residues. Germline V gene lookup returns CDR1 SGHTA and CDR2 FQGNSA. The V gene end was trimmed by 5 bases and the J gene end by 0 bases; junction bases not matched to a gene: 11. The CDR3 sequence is CASSARGSGGPSTDTQYF. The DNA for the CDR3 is TGTGCCAGCAGCGCCCGTGGTAGCGGGGGGCCCAGCACAGATACGCAGTATTTT.

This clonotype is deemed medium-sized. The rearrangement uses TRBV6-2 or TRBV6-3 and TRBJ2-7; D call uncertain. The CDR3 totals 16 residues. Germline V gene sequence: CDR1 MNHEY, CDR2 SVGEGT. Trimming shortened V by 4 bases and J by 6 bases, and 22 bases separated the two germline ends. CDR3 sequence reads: CASSSTGFPFRLEQYF. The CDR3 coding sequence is TGTGCCAGCAGTTCCACCGGGTTCCCCTTTCGGCTCGAGCAGTACTTC.

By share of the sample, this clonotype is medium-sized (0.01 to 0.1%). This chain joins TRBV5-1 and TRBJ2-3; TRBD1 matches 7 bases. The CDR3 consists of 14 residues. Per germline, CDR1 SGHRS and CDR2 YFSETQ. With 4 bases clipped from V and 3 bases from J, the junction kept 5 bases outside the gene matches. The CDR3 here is CASSRGQPTDTQYF. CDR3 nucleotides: TGCGCCAGCAGCAGGGGACAGCCAACAGATACGCAGTATTTT.

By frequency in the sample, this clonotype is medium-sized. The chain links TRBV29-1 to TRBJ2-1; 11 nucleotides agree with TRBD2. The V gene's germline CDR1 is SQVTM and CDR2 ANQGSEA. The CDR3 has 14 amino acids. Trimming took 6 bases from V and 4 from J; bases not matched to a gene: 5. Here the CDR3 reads CSVRGTSGYNEQFF. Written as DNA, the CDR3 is TGCAGCGTCCGAGGGACTAGCGGATACAATGAGCAGTTCTTC.

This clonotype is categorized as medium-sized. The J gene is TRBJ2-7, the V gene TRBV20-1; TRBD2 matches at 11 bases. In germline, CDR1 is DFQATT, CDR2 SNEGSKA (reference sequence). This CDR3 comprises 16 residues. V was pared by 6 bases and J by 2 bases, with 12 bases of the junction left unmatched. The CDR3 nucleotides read TGCAGTGCGCCCGGGACTAGCGGAACCCCGACCTACGAGCAGTACTTC. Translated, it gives CSAPGTSGTPTYEQYF.